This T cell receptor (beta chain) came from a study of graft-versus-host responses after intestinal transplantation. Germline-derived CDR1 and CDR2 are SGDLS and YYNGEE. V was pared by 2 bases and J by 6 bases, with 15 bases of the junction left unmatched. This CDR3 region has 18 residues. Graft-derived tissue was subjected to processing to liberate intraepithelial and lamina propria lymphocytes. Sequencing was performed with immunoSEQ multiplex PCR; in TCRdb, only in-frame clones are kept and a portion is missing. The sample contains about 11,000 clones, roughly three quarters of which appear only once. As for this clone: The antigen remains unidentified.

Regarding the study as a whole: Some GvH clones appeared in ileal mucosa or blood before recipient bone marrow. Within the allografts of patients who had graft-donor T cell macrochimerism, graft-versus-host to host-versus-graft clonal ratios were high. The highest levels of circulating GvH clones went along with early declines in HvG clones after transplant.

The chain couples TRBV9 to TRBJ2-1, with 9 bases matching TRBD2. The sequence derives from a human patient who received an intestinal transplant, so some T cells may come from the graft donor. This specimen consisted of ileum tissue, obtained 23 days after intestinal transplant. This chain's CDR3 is CASSVPQGAGGHSNEQFF. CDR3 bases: TGTGCCAGCAGCGTCCCGCAAGGGGCGGGAGGGCACTCCAATGAGCAGTTCTTC.